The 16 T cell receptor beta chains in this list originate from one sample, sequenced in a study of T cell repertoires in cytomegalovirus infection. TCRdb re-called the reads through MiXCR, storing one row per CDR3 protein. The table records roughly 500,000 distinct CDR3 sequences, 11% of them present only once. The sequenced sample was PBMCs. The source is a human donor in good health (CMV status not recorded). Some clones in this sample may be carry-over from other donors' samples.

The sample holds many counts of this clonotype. CDR3 nucleotide sequence: TGTGCCAGCAGCCGAAGGGGCGGGAGCGGCACCGGGGAGCTGTTTTTT. It encodes CASSRRGGSGTGELFF. The chain carries TRBV3-1 and TRBJ2-2, with 7 positions matching TRBD2. The V gene's germline CDR1 is LGHDT and CDR2 YNNKEL (reference sequence). This CDR3 is 16 amino acids long. V dropped 4 bases and J dropped 4; count of bases not matched to a gene: 9.

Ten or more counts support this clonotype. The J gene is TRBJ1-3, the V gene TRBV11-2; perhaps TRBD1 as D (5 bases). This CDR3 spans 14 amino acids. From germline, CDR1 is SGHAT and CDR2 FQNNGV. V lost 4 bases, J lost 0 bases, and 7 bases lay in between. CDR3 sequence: CASSWDGSGNTIYF. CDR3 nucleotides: TGTGCCAGCAGCTGGGACGGCTCTGGAAACACCATATATTTT.

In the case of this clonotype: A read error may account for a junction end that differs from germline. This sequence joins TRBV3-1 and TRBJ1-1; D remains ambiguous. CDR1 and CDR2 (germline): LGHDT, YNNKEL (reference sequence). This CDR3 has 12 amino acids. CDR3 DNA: TGTGCCAGCAGCCAAGAAAGTGAGGCAGCCGACTTT. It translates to CASSQESEAADF.

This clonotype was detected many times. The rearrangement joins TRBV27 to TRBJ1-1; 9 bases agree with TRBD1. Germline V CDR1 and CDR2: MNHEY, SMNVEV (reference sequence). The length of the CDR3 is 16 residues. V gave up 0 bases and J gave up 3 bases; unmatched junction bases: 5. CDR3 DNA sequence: TGTGCCAGCAGTTTATCCCCGACAGGGGGGGACACTGAAGCTTTCTTT. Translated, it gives CASSLSPTGGDTEAFF.

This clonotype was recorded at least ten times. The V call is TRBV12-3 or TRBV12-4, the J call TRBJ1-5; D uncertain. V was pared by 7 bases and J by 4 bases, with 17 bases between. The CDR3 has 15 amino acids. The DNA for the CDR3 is TGTGCCAGCACCCTCTCCTCGGCCGCTAATCAGCCCCAGCATTTT. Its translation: CASTLSSAANQPQHF.

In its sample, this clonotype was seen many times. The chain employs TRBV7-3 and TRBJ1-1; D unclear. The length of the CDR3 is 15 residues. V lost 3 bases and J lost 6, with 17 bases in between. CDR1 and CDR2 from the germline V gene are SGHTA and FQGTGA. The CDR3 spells CASSLEVGLGAEAFF. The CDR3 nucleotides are TGTGCCAGCAGCTTGGAAGTGGGTTTGGGCGCTGAAGCTTTCTTT.

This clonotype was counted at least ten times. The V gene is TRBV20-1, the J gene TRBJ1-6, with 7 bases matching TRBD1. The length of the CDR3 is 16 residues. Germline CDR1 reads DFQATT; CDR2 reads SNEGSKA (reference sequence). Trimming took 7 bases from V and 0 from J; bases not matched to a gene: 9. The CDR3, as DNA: TGCAGTGTCGCCGGACAGGCGGACTCCTATAATTCACCCCTCCACTTT. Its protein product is CSVAGQADSYNSPLHF.

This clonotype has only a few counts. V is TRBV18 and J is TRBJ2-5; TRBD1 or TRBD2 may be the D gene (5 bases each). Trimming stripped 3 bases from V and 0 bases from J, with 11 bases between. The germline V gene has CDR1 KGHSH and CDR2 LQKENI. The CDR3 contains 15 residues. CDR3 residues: CASSPGPVYQETQYF. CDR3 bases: TGTGCCAGCTCACCGGGACCAGTGTACCAAGAGACCCAGTACTTC. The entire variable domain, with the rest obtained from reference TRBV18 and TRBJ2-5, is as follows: NAGVMQNPRHLVRRRGQEARLRCSPMKGHSHVYWYRQLPEEGLKFMVYLQKENIIDESGMPKERFSAEFPKEGPSILRIQQVVRGDSAAYFCASSPGPVYQETQYFGPGTRLLVL.

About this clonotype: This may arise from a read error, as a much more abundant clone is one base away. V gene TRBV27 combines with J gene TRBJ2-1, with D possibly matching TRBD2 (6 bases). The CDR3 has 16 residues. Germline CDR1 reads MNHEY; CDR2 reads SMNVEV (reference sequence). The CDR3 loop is CASGLWPPQGGDEQFF. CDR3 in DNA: TGTGCCAGCGGTTTATGGCCACCGCAGGGAGGCGATGAGCAGTTCTTC.

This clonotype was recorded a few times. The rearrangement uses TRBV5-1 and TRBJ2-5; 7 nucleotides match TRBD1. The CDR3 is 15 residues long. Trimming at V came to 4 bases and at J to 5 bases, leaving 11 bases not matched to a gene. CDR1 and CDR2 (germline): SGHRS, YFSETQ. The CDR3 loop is CASSPGDRADETQYF. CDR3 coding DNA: TGCGCCAGCAGCCCCGGCGACAGGGCTGACGAGACCCAGTACTTC.

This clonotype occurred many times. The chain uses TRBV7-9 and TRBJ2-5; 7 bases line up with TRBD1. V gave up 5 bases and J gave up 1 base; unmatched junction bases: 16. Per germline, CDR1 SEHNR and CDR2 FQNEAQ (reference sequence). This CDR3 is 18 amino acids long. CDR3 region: CASSRPIGTANAQETQYF. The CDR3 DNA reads TGTGCCAGCAGCCGGCCCATCGGGACAGCAAACGCCCAAGAGACCCAGTACTTC. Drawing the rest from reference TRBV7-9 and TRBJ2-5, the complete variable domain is DTGVSQNPRHKITKRGQNVTFRCDPISEHNRLYWYRQTLGQGPEFLTYFQNEAQLEKSRLLSDRFSAERPKGSFSTLEIQRTEQGDSAMYLCASSRPIGTANAQETQYFGPGTRLLVL.

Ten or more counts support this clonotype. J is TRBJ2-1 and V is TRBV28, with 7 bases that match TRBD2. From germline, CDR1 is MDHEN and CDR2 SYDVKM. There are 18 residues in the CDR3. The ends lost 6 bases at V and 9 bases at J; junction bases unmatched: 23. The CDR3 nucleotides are TGTGCCAGCAGCCCCGGTTTGAGTGCGGGAGATCTAGGGAGTGAGCAGTTCTTC. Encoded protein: CASSPGLSAGDLGSEQFF.

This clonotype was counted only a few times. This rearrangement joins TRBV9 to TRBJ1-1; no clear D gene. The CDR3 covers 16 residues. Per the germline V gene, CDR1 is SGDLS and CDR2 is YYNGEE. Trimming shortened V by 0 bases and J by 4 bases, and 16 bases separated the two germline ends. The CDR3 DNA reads TGTGCCAGCAGCGTAGTTGAGTGGGGAGCGGGCACTGAAGCTTTCTTT. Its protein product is CASSVVEWGAGTEAFF.

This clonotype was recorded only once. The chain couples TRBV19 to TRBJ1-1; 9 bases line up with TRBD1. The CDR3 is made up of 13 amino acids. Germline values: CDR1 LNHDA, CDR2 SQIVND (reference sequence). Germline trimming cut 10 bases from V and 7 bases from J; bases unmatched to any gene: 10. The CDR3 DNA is TGTGCCATCTCAGGACAGGGGTCATTTGAAGCTTTCTTT. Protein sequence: CAISGQGSFEAFF.

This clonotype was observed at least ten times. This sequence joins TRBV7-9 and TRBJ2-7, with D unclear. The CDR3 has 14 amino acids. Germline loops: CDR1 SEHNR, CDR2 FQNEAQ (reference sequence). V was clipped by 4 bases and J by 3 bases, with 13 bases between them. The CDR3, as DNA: TGTGCCAGCAGCTCAAAGAACATTAGCTACGAGCAGTACTTC. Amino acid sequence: CASSSKNISYEQYF.

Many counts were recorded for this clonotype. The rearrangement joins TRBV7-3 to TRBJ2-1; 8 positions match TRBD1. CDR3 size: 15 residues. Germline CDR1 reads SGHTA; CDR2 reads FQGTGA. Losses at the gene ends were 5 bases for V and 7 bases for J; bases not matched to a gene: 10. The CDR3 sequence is CASSPPGTGSNEQFF. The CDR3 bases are TGTGCCAGCAGCCCCCCCGGGACAGGATCTAATGAGCAGTTCTTC.